This T cell receptor beta chain was obtained from a study of blood T cells in healthy people across ages. The CDR3 totals 15 residues. J lost 4 bases, V lost 6 bases, and 6 bases had no gene match. The germline gives CDR1 MNHEY, CDR2 SVGAGI. Primed by a sample-barcoded 5' primer and a J-beta primer mix, a second PCR proceeded for about 6 to 12 cycles. TCRdb passed the 5' RACE reads through MiXCR, listing each CDR3 protein once. The sample has fewer than 1.5 million distinct CDR3 sequences; about 40% are singletons. The sequence came from a woman aged 18-29 years in good health. The V call is TRBV6-5, the J call TRBJ2-1; 10 nucleotides align to TRBD2. Material: blood. This CDR3 reads CASRNLAGVYNEQFF. DNA for the CDR3: TGTGCCAGCAGAAATCTAGCGGGAGTTTACAATGAGCAGTTCTTC.